These 18 T cell receptor beta chains came from one sample sequenced in a study of T cells in localized non-small cell lung cancer. Method: immunoSEQ multiplex PCR; TCRdb's copy keeps in-frame clones and lacks some. The data contain 20,000 to 30,000 clones, approximately 86% of them singletons. The sample was peripheral blood, taken before any cancer treatment. These receptors all come from a male donor older than 55 with stage II squamous cell lung carcinoma.

The rearrangement joins TRBV29-1 to TRBJ2-3; D is possibly TRBD2 (6 bases). This CDR3 region has 14 residues. Per germline, CDR1 SQVTM and CDR2 ANQGSEA. V was trimmed by 3 bases and J by 1 base, leaving 11 bases between them. The CDR3 sequence: CSVDWSSGTDTQYF. The CDR3 DNA is TGCAGCGTTGATTGGTCTAGCGGCACAGATACGCAGTATTTT.

The genes are TRBV30 and TRBJ1-2; a possible D gene is TRBD1 (6 bases). V shed 4 bases and J shed 1 base, with 13 bases lying between them. The CDR3 length is 14 residues. Germline CDR1 and CDR2: GTSNPN and SVGIG (reference sequence). CDR3 region: CAWTPLDSNYGYTF. The CDR3 DNA reads TGTGCCTGGACCCCCTTGGACAGTAACTATGGCTACACCTTC.

The V gene is TRBV6-5, the J gene TRBJ2-4, with D possibly TRBD2 on 6 matching bases. V lost 5 bases and J lost 8, with 7 bases in between. CDR3 length equals 11 residues. CDR1 is MNHEY and CDR2 is SVGAGI in the germline V gene. CDR3 bases: TGTGCCAGCAGTCGCGGGGACATTCAGTACTTC. This gives the protein CASSRGDIQYF.

The chain recombines TRBV7-2 with TRBJ2-7; D not resolved. Looked up from germline, CDR1 is SGHTA and CDR2 is FQGNSA. The germline V and J ends were trimmed by 4 bases and 2 bases, with 3 bases remaining between them. There are 11 residues in the CDR3. CDR3 sequence reads: CASSSAYEQYF. DNA for the CDR3: TGTGCCAGCAGCTCCGCCTACGAGCAGTACTTC.

The chain carries TRBV7-2 and TRBJ2-3, with no clear D. In germline, CDR1 is SGHTA, CDR2 FQGNSA. CDR3 length: 12 amino acids. Trimming took 5 bases from V and 10 from J, leaving 13 bases between them. The CDR3 nucleotides read TGTGCCAGCAGCCCCGGCCCCCCGCCGCAGTATTTT. Its translation: CASSPGPPPQYF.

The chain carries TRBV5-1 and TRBJ2-2; perhaps TRBD1 as D (6 bases). Germline-derived CDR1 and CDR2 are SGHRS and YFSETQ. Trimming left V 4 bases short and J 4 bases short, with 11 bases between. The CDR3 runs 14 residues. The DNA for the CDR3 is TGCGCCAGCAGCGAACAGGGAGCCACCGGGGAGCTGTTTTTT. Translated, it gives CASSEQGATGELFF. Full variable domain (remainder filled in from reference TRBV5-1 and TRBJ2-2): KAGVTQTPRYLIKTRGQQVTLSCSPISGHRSVSWYQQTPGQGLQFLFEYFSETQRNKGNFPGRFSGRQFSNSRSEMNVSTLELGDSALYLCASSEQGATGELFFGEGSRLTVL.

This chain connects TRBV5-1 to TRBJ2-7; 8 nucleotides match TRBD2. The CDR3 loop spans 14 amino acids. Germline-derived CDR1 and CDR2 are SGHRS and YFSETQ. Unmatched junction bases numbered 12, after V lost 4 bases and J lost 9 bases. The CDR3 here is CASSPGGAREWQYF. The CDR3 DNA follows: TGCGCCAGCAGCCCGGGAGGGGCAAGGGAATGGCAGTACTTC.

This rearrangement joins TRBV5-4 to TRBJ2-1, with TRBD2 matching over 8 bases. Trimming at V came to 6 bases and at J to 5 bases, leaving 7 bases not matched to a gene. Germline V gives CDR1 SGHNT, CDR2 YYREEE (reference sequence). The CDR3 spans 14 residues. The CDR3 coding sequence is TGTGCCAGCATCCGGGGGGGGACAAACAATGAGCAGTTCTTC. It encodes CASIRGGTNNEQFF.

CDR3 DNA: TGTGCCAGCAGCTTGAATCGGGGAATGGAGACCCAGTACTTC. Translating it yields CASSLNRGMETQYF. V is TRBV5-6 and J is TRBJ2-5, with TRBD2 as a possible D gene (5 bases). Germline V gene data show CDR1 as SGHDT and CDR2 as YYEEEE. The CDR3 sequence is 14 residues long. V lost 1 base to trimming and J lost 5 bases, with 12 bases between them.

This chain links TRBV6-1 with TRBJ1-4; D is uncertain. CDR1 and CDR2 from the germline V gene are MNHNS and SASEGT. The CDR3 extends over 15 amino acids. Trimming left V 3 bases short and J 6 bases short, with 14 bases between. CDR3 DNA: TGTGCCAGCAGTGATGTAGGGAAGGCGGATGAAAAACTGTTTTTT. It specifies CASSDVGKADEKLFF.

The chain carries TRBV4-3 and TRBJ1-1; D ambiguous. The CDR3 is 15 residues long. Germline lookup yields CDR1 LGHNA and CDR2 YSLEER. The V gene lost 1 base and the J gene lost 2 bases, with 11 bases spanning the gap. The CDR3 is CASSQVRALNTEAFF. CDR3 bases: TGCGCCAGCAGCCAAGTCCGGGCCTTAAACACTGAAGCTTTCTTT.

This chain joins TRBV7-2 and TRBJ2-1; 10 positions agree with TRBD1. Trimming took 5 bases from V and 3 from J; bases not matched to a gene: 4. There are 15 residues in the CDR3. Germline-derived CDR1 and CDR2 are SGHTA and FQGNSA. The CDR3 DNA reads TGTGCCAGCAGCGTGACAGGGGGCCTCTACAATGAGCAGTTCTTC. It specifies CASSVTGGLYNEQFF.

This clone was observed once. CDR3 DNA sequence: TGTGCCAGCAAAAGAGACTCCTCCTACGAGCAGTACTTC. Translating gives CASKRDSSYEQYF. J is TRBJ2-7 and V is TRBV2, with unresolved D. V lost 7 bases, J lost 0 bases, and 10 bases lay in between. This CDR3 comprises 13 residues. Germline V CDR1 and CDR2: SNHLY, FYNNEI.

V and J are TRBV2 and TRBJ1-5; a possible D gene is TRBD1 (6 bases). Germline CDR1 SNHLY, CDR2 FYNNEI. The CDR3 is made up of 12 amino acids. Trimming took 8 bases from V and 11 from J, leaving 16 bases between them. CDR3 sequence: CASQSFRQAQHF. CDR3 coding DNA: TGTGCCAGCCAAAGTTTTAGACAGGCCCAGCATTTT.

The chain employs TRBV4-3 and TRBJ1-2, with 7 bases that match TRBD1. V shed 2 bases and J 6 bases; nucleotides not matched to a gene: 12. CDR1 LGHNA and CDR2 YSLEER come from the germline V gene. CDR3 length: 16 residues. CDR3 protein: CASSQSRGWTADGYTF. The DNA of the CDR3 is TGCGCCAGCAGCCAATCCAGGGGGTGGACTGCTGATGGCTACACCTTC.

This sequence joins TRBV29-1 and TRBJ1-6, with a weak D call TRBD1 (6 bases). Between the trimmed V and J ends, which lost 6 bases and 2 bases, there was a span of 17 bases. The CDR3 runs to 16 residues. The germline V gene has CDR1 SQVTM and CDR2 ANQGSEA. The CDR3 bases are TGCAGCGTCCGACAGGTGAAAGGCACCTATAATTCACCCCTCCACTTT. As protein: CSVRQVKGTYNSPLHF.

The genes are TRBV11-3 and TRBJ1-1, with D possibly TRBD1 on 5 matching bases. V was pared by 0 bases and J by 1 base, with 12 bases between. This CDR3 spans 16 amino acids. Germline V CDR1 and CDR2: SGHNT, YENEEA. The CDR3 DNA is TGTGCCAGCAGCTTAGAGGGGGACCTTTCGAACACTGAAGCTTTCTTT. Translated: CASSLEGDLSNTEAFF.

J is TRBJ1-4 and V is TRBV2; 7 bases agree with TRBD1. V lost 7 bases to trimming and J lost 3 bases; unmatched junction nucleotides: 8. Per the germline V gene, CDR1 is SNHLY and CDR2 is FYNNEI. The CDR3 spans 15 residues. In DNA form, the CDR3 reads TGTGCCAGCACCAAAGGGGGACAGCCTAATGAAAAACTGTTTTTT. As protein: CASTKGGQPNEKLFF.